This record looks at one T cell receptor beta chain sequence and its context. This sample is part of a study of blood T cell repertoires in COVID-19. Whole-study context: The study drew acute and convalescent COVID-19 samples from the United States, Italy and Spain. The analysed material was cDNA or gDNA that came from T cells, B-cell-depleted T cells, or PBMCs.

Patients of the Seattle cohort, enrolled during active infection, were followed longitudinally. CDR1 is GTSNPN and CDR2 is SVGIG in the germline V gene (reference sequence). The CDR3 sequence is 12 residues long. The V end was cut by 5 bases, the J end by 1 base, with 8 bases between. In the study's own analysis: Amplification from reference gene primers served as the basis for estimated nucleated cell counts. Some clones are missing from TCRdb's copy, which holds only in-frame ones; the method was immunoSEQ multiplex PCR. V and J calls and clone size follow that table, whereas D and trimming were derived from the DNA. In the table there are approximately 200,000 clones, under 90% of which are singletons.

The material sequenced was peripheral blood. The clonotype was recovered from a woman of 80 years or more with COVID-19, enrolled during active disease. V and J are TRBV30 and TRBJ1-1; weak D call: TRBD1 (5 bases). The CDR3 spells CAWGTGNTEAFF. The CDR3 DNA reads TGTGCCTGGGGAACAGGGAACACTGAAGCTTTCTTT.